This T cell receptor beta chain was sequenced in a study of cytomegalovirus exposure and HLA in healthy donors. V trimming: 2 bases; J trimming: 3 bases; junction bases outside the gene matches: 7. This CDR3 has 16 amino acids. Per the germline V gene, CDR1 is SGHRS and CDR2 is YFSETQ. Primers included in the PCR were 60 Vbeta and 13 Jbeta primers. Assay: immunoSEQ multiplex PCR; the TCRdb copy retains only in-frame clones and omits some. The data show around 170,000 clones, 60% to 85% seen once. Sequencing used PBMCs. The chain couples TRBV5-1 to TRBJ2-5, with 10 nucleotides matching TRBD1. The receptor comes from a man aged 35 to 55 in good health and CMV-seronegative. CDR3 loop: CASSFLDRGREETQYF. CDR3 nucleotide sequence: TGCGCCAGCAGCTTTCTTGACAGGGGGCGGGAAGAGACCCAGTACTTC.